This T cell receptor (beta chain) was identified in a study of identical twins. General study results and limits: Twins showed weaker excess sharing in their beta out-of-frame sequences. Alpha sequences that were out-of-frame and twin-shared showed an excess of low generation probability. The abundant beta clonotypes from cord blood had fewer insertions, and memory repertoires had none of this.

This clonotype was counted a few times. What it binds is not known. One entry per CDR3 protein results from TCRdb running MiXCR on the 5' RACE reads. The repertoire consists of about 660,000 distinct CDR3 sequences, with about 9.4% occurring once and the leading ten covering more than 0.75%. The data were also submitted as part of a second study, on yellow fever vaccine responses in identical twins.

This sequence originates from a young woman in good health. The sample comprised PBMCs.

The CDR3 sequence is CSAHGGPGLADSRTYNEQFF. Written as DNA, the CDR3 is TGCAGTGCCCACGGGGGGCCGGGACTAGCGGATTCCCGAACCTACAATGAGCAGTTCTTC. J is TRBJ2-1 and V is TRBV20-1; 11 nucleotides agree with TRBD2. The CDR3 extends over 20 amino acids. Looked up from germline, CDR1 is DFQATT and CDR2 is SNEGSKA (reference sequence). Trimming cost V 6 bases and J 2 bases; bases outside gene matches: 21.